One sample yielded the 6 T cell receptor beta chains listed below, sequenced in a study of Ad26.COV2.S vaccination and SARS-CoV-2 variants. Some clones are missing from TCRdb's copy, which holds only in-frame ones; the method was immunoSEQ multiplex PCR. Here the sample spans about 680,000 clones, about 90% being singletons. Treatment specified: around 19 received Ad26.COV2.S at low or high dose, single or two shots; about five received placebo; per-sample allocation not given. The samples date from day 63 after the first vaccine or placebo injection. The input for sequencing was peripheral blood, taken in a trial of Ad26.COV2.S vaccine versus placebo. Source of these receptors: a person between 18 and 60 years old who received the Ad26.COV2.S COVID-19 vaccine or a placebo.

This clone was observed once. The V call is TRBV7-8, the J call TRBJ2-1, with D possibly matching TRBD2 (5 bases). Germline CDR1 and CDR2: SGHVS and FQNEAQ. Trimming removed 5 bases at V and 0 bases at J, with 20 bases between. The CDR3 length is 18 residues. The CDR3 loop is CASSLWEYVGSSYNEQFF. The CDR3 DNA is TGTGCCAGCAGCCTATGGGAGTATGTGGGGAGCTCCTACAATGAGCAGTTCTTC.

The chain joins TRBV5-1 to TRBJ2-3, with D perhaps TRBD1 (6 bases). The CDR3 covers 18 residues. Per the germline V gene, CDR1 is SGHRS and CDR2 is YFSETQ. V lost 2 bases and J 1 base, leaving 20 bases between the germline ends. For the CDR3, the DNA is TGCGCCAGCAGCTTTGGTTATGGGGGCGCAGTTGGCACAGATACGCAGTATTTT. Translation gives CASSFGYGGAVGTDTQYF.

The rearrangement links TRBV7-9 to TRBJ2-3; weak D call: TRBD2 (6 bases). The CDR3 covers 14 residues. Trimming pared 6 bases from V and 2 bases from J, leaving 12 bases between. Germline V gives CDR1 SEHNR, CDR2 FQNEAQ (reference sequence). DNA of the CDR3: TGTGCCAGCAGAGAGCGGACTAACACAGATACGCAGTATTTT. Translation gives CASRERTNTDTQYF.

The chain combines TRBV19 with TRBJ1-5, with D possibly being TRBD1 (5 bases). Trimming removed 9 bases at V and 4 bases at J, with 10 bases between. Germline CDR1 LNHDA, CDR2 SQIVND (reference sequence). This CDR3 is built from 12 residues. DNA of the CDR3: TGTGCCAGCCAGGGAATTAATCAGCCCCAGCATTTT. Protein product: CASQGINQPQHF.

This chain links TRBV3-1 (or the pseudogene TRBV3-2) with TRBJ2-2, with D uncertain. Per the germline V gene, CDR1 is LGHDT and CDR2 is YNNKEL (reference sequence). V was shortened by 1 base and J by 6 bases, with 9 bases between the two germline ends. This CDR3 is built from 14 residues. For the CDR3, the DNA is TGTGCCAGCAGCCAAGGGCAGCGAGCCGGGGAGCTGTTTTTT. Translated, it gives CASSQGQRAGELFF.

This chain links TRBV13 with TRBJ2-5; no reliable D call. Germline CDR1 reads PRHDT; CDR2 reads FYEKMQ (reference sequence). V was shortened by 0 bases and J by 5 bases, with 4 bases between the two germline ends. CDR3 size: 12 residues. The CDR3 is CASSLGWETQYF. CDR3 in DNA: TGTGCCAGCAGCTTAGGGTGGGAGACCCAGTACTTC.